This TCR beta chain was sequenced in a study of blood T cell repertoires in COVID-19. On the study more broadly: Samples representing acute and convalescent COVID-19 were sourced from the United States, Italy and Spain.

Original data processing: Amplification of reference gene primers provided the estimated nucleated cell counts. Libraries were prepared by immunoSEQ multiplex PCR; TCRdb keeps only in-frame clonotypes and omits some of them. V and J calls and clone size follow that table, whereas D and trimming were derived from the DNA. The sample has over 150,000 clones; roughly 90% are singletons. The clonotype was recovered from a man between 65 and 80 years old with active or convalescent COVID-19. The sample was peripheral blood.

CDR3 DNA: TGTGCTAGTGGTTTGGTAAGCGGGGAAAAACTGTTTTTT. It yields the protein CASGLVSGEKLFF. The chain carries TRBV12-5 and TRBJ1-4; unclear D gene. The CDR3 length is 13 residues. The germline CDR1 and CDR2 sequences are LGHNT and FRNRAP. V lost 0 bases and J 8 bases, leaving 7 bases between the germline ends.